The rows below give T cell receptor beta chains drawn from one sample of a study of blood T cell repertoires in COVID-19. Data came from immunoSEQ multiplex PCR; TCRdb stores just in-frame clones and leaves some out. In the table there are roughly 50,000 clones, about 83% of which are singletons. The source material was peripheral blood. The receptor source for this set is a woman aged 55-69 years with acute or convalescent COVID-19. The CDR3 runs from the conserved cysteine through the conserved F or W. A D gene is named only where the DNA matches it firmly.

v_call	d_call	j_call	cdr3_aa
TRBV15	TRBD1	TRBJ2-5	CATSRDPGQGARETQYF
TRBV6-6	TRBD1	TRBJ1-5	CASRRQGVSQPQHF
TRBV19	TRBD2	TRBJ2-1	CASSSGLAGGYNEQFF
TRBV12-5	NA	TRBJ1-2	CASGTPGALYGYTF
TRBV7-9	NA	TRBJ2-3	CASSSRVGSTDTQYF
TRBV5-6	NA	TRBJ1-6	CASSLLRGMGSPLHF
TRBV3-1/TRBV3-2	TRBD1	TRBJ1-3	CASSHFGQGSGNTIYF
TRBV2	TRBD1	TRBJ1-6	CAGRIGWTGGSPLHF
TRBV7-3	NA	TRBJ1-5	CASSSGMAGLPTSNQPQHF
TRBV5-5	NA	TRBJ1-6	CASSFPGNNSPLHF
TRBV28	TRBD1	TRBJ1-4	CASSSPQGGKLFF
TRBV20-1	NA	TRBJ2-2	CTAGKSGELFF
TRBV6-1	NA	TRBJ1-1	CASSEGGLRAEAFF
TRBV4-2	TRBD2	TRBJ2-1	CASSRGGGGSRGDEQFF
TRBV28	NA	TRBJ2-1	CASSLLQDKYLNNEQFF
TRBV7-9	NA	TRBJ2-2	CASSSSDFSPTGELFF
TRBV23-1	TRBD1	TRBJ2-5	CASSQSGTGKQETQYF
TRBV30	TRBD1	TRBJ1-2	CAWSADRASGYTF
TRBV2	TRBD1	TRBJ1-5	CASSRRLMTGDRQPQHF
TRBV9	TRBD2	TRBJ2-2	CASSVLDWTSDTGELFF
TRBV7-9	TRBD1	TRBJ2-5	CASSLQGQGETQYF
TRBV9	NA	TRBJ1-1	CASSPPAVSEAFF
TRBV28	NA	TRBJ1-5	CASSLLQGHQPQHF
TRBV11-2	TRBD1	TRBJ1-6	CASRLTGSSYNSPLHF
TRBV12-3/TRBV12-4	NA	TRBJ1-2	CASSIERSYGYTF
TRBV7-3	NA	TRBJ2-1	CASSPSLGGGNNEQFF
TRBV4-1	TRBD2	TRBJ2-1	CASSQTTSGRINEQFF
TRBV3-1/TRBV3-2	NA	TRBJ2-7	CASSQDLFGSKQYF
TRBV5-1	TRBD1	TRBJ1-1	CASSLLTPGQGRWTEAFF
TRBV6-2/TRBV6-3	NA	TRBJ1-5	CASSYSSRGRSSNQPQHF
TRBV28	NA	TRBJ1-5	CASSDTGNQPQHF
TRBV4-1	TRBD2	TRBJ2-3	CASSQETSGRSSTDTQYF
TRBV30	TRBD1	TRBJ2-7	CAWSPGTGTYEQYF
TRBV14	TRBD1	TRBJ1-1	CASSQVGTVKTEAFF
TRBV27	NA	TRBJ2-1	CASSLRGRQSYNEQFF
TRBV7-9	NA	TRBJ2-7	CASSLGRGSHEQYF
TRBV7-9	TRBD2	TRBJ2-1	CASRPVGTSGYNEQFF
TRBV30	NA	TRBJ1-1	CAWRVQMNTEAFF
TRBV9	NA	TRBJ1-3	CASSVESRGEGNTIYF
TRBV3-1/TRBV3-2	TRBD1	TRBJ1-5	CASSHSTGENQPQHF
TRBV5-1	TRBD1	TRBJ2-5	CASSPRQGVQETQYF
TRBV12-3/TRBV12-4	NA	TRBJ1-5	CASSLVGDQPQHF
TRBV11-2	TRBD2	TRBJ2-7	CASSLSSGAAYEQYF
TRBV3-1/TRBV3-2	TRBD1	TRBJ2-1	CASSSGTGPRNEQFF
TRBV20-1	NA	TRBJ1-4	CSASPGGSSVEKLFF
TRBV2	NA	TRBJ1-4	CASSDVRFGDREKLFF
TRBV28	TRBD1	TRBJ1-6	CASSLFGQGASNSPLHF
TRBV2	NA	TRBJ2-7	CASKKSGISISYEQYF
TRBV30	TRBD2	TRBJ2-1	CAWSISGGASNEQFF
TRBV6-5	TRBD2	TRBJ2-5	CASSGTSLNRETQYF
TRBV7-9	TRBD1	TRBJ2-7	CASSDRGPRSGEQYF
TRBV6-5	TRBD1	TRBJ1-2	CASSSDRDSYGYTF
TRBV28	NA	TRBJ1-5	CASTRGGGTGQPQHF